This TCR beta chain is from a study of T cell repertoires in cytomegalovirus infection. Study-wide context: Indications came from public TCR beta signatures; they pointed to CMV infection and to a matching HLA type. Overall study findings and caveats: There were carriers of CMV plus the relevant HLA, and cumulative public TCR beta family frequency identified them. What dominated the ex vivo response were HLA-C-restricted CMV-specific TCR beta clonotypes.

Comments on this clonotype: The antigen is not known.

The CDR3 runs to 18 residues. V lost 0 bases and J 3 bases, leaving 20 bases between the germline ends. CDR1 and CDR2 (germline): MNHEY, SMNVEV (reference sequence). TCRdb re-called the reads with MiXCR, one entry per CDR3 protein. The sample includes 90,000 to 120,000 distinct CDR3 sequences, roughly 39% of them seen just once. The gene calls are TRBV27 and TRBJ1-2; a weak D match, TRBD1 (6 bases). The receptor's source is a human donor in good health (CMV status not recorded). Some clones in this sample may be carry-over from other donors' samples. Sequences were derived from CD8+ T cells from cultured PBMCs, sampled from culture after CMV antigen stimulation. The CDR3 DNA sequence: TGTGCCAGCAGTTTATCCCTGTCAATAGGGGGATCTTACTATGGCTACACCTTC. Its translation: CASSLSLSIGGSYYGYTF.